This T cell receptor beta chain derives from a study of Ad26.COV2.S vaccination and SARS-CoV-2 variants. Study details: The authors gave Ad26.COV2.S intramuscularly, either once or twice 56 days apart.

The CDR3 is made up of 16 amino acids. Germline V gene lookup returns CDR1 SGHTA and CDR2 FQGNSA. The V end was cut by 1 base, the J end by 3 bases, with 13 bases between. Sequenced by immunoSEQ multiplex PCR; TCRdb stores in-frame clones only, minus some. The profile shows some 340,000 clones, about 82% of them singletons. As for treatment: over 15 received Ad26.COV2.S at low or high dose, single or two shots; several received placebo; per-sample allocation not given. Samples were taken on day 63 after the first vaccine or placebo injection. This TCR came from a person between 18 and 60 years old who received the Ad26.COV2.S COVID-19 vaccine or a placebo. The material was peripheral blood, obtained in a trial of Ad26.COV2.S vaccine versus placebo. V and J are TRBV7-2 and TRBJ1-3, with D hard to call. DNA of the CDR3: TGTGCCAGCAGCTTAGTCTTTCCTACTTATGGAAACACCATATATTTT. Its translation is CASSLVFPTYGNTIYF.